This TCR beta chain came from a study of blood T cell repertoires in COVID-19. This table comes from immunoSEQ multiplex PCR, and its TCRdb copy is limited to in-frame clones, with some not included. The repertoire holds 150,000 or so clones, with less than 95% as singletons. The germline gives CDR1 WNHNN, CDR2 SYGVQD (reference sequence). CDR3 length: 13 residues. V was clipped by 6 bases and J by 3 bases; unmatched bases: 3. This receptor was taken from a man in his forties or fifties with acute or convalescent COVID-19. The sequenced sample consisted of peripheral blood. The V call is TRBV10-1, the J call TRBJ2-3; 7 bases fit TRBD2. DNA for the CDR3: TGCGCCAGCAGAAAAGCGGGAACAGATACGCAGTATTTT. Amino acid sequence: CASRKAGTDTQYF.